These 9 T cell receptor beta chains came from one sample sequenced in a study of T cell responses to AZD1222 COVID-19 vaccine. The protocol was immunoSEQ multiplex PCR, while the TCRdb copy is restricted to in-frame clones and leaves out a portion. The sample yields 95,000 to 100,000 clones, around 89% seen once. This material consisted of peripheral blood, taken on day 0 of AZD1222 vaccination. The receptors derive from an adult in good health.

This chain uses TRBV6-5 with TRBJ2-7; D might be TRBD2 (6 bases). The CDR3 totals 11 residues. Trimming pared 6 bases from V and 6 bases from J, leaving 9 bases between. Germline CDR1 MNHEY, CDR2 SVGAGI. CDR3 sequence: CASRGTREQYF. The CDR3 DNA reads TGTGCCAGCAGGGGGACTCGCGAGCAGTACTTC.

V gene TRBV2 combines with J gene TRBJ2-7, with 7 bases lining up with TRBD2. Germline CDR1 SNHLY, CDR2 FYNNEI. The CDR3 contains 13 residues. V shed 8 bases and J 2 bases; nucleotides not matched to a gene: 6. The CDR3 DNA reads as TGTGCCAGCCGCGGACTAGGTGCCTACGAGCAGTACTTC. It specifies CASRGLGAYEQYF.

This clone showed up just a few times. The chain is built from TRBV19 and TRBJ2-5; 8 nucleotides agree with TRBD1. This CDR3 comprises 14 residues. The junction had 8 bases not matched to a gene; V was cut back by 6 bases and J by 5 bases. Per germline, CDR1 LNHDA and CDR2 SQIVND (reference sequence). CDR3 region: CASSPTGEGETQYF. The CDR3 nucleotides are TGTGCCAGTAGCCCGACAGGGGAAGGGGAGACCCAGTACTTC.

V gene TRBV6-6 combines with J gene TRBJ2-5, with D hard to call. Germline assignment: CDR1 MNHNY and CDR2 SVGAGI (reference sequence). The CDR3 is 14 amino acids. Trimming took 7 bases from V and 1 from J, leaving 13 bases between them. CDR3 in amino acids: CASTTRGLQETQYF. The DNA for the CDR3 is TGTGCCAGCACTACCCGTGGCCTCCAAGAGACCCAGTACTTC.

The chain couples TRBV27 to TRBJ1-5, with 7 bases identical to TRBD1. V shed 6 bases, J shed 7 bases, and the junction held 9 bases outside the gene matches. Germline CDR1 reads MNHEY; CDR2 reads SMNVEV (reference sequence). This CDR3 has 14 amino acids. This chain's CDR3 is CASSLGRGDQPQHF. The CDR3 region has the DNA TGTGCCAGCAGCCTGGGCAGGGGGGACCAGCCCCAGCATTTT.

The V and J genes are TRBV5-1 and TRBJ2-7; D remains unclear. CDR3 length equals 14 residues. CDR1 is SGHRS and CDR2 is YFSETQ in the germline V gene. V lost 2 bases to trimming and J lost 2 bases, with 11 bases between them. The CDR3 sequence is CASSFKDATYEQYF. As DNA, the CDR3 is TGCGCCAGCAGCTTCAAGGACGCAACCTACGAGCAGTACTTC.

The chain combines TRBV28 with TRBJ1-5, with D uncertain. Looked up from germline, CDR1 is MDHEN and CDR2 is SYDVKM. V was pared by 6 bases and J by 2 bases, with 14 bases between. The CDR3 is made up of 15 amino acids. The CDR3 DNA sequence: TGTGCCAGCAGCCATCGCGATAGGCGCAATCAGCCCCAGCATTTT. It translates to CASSHRDRRNQPQHF.

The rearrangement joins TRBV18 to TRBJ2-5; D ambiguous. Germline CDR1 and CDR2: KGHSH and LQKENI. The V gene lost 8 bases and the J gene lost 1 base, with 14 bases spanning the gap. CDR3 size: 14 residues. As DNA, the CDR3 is TGTGCCAGCGCTCGCCCCGGGCCCCAAGAGACCCAGTACTTC. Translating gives CASARPGPQETQYF.

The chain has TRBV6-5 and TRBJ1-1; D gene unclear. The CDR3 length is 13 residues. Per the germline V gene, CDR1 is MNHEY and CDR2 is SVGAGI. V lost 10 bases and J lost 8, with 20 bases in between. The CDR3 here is CATKGLGLAEAFF. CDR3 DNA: TGTGCCACTAAAGGGCTGGGATTGGCGGAAGCTTTCTTT.